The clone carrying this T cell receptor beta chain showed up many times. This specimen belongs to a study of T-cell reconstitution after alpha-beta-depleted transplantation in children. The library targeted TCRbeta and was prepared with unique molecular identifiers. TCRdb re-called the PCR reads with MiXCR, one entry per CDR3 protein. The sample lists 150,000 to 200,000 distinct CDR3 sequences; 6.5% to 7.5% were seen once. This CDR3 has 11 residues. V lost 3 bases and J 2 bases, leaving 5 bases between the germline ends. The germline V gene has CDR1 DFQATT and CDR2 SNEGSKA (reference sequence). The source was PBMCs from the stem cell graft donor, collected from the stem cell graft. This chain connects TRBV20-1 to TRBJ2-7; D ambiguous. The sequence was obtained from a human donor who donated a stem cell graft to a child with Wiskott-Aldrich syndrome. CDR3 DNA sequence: TGCAGTGCTAGTCCCGCCTACGAGCAGTACTTC. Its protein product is CSASPAYEQYF.